This TCR beta chain was observed in a study of CD8+ T cells in alopecia areata (dated by TCRdb to the late 2010s). Turning to the overall study: The treated patients, all with moderate-to-severe alopecia areata, were enrolled in an open-label pilot trial of oral tofacitinib given at 5 to 10 mg twice daily. Tofacitinib was given for 6 to 18 months, followed by 6 months of follow-up off drug to assess delayed response and recurrence. In treated patients, disease severity was measured using the SALT score, which gives the percentage of scalp surface area affected. High-throughput TCRbeta sequencing was used to examine T cell clonal expansion in alopecia areata in both the C3H/HeJ mouse model and human patients. On the human side, TCRbeta sequencing was run on scalp tissue and on sorted CD4+ and CD8+ peripheral blood T cells from healthy controls and from alopecia areata patients with either patchy or totalis/universalis disease. Tofacitinib-treated patients had biopsies at baseline and at 4 and 24 weeks of treatment, with a later scalp biopsy in several patients. Scalp clonality was compared across normal scalp (n=4), patchy alopecia areata scalp (n=8), and alopecia totalis/universalis scalp (n=8). RNA was extracted with the PAXgene miRNA kit for fixed scalp, the miRNeasy kit for PBMCs, and the RNeasy kit for mouse skin. TCRbeta CDR3 regions were amplified by immunoSEQ multiplex PCR using 35 Vbeta forward and 13 Jbeta reverse primers. Broader findings and caveats from the paper: Unlike mouse skin, which is dominated by gammadelta T cells, normal human skin has resident alphabeta T cells that are also sequenced, and this complicates analysis of the scalp TCR repertoire. Because the treated cohort was small and had only one nonresponder, larger studies are needed to examine links between baseline CD8+ expansion and response. TCR sequences shared between patients were less clear than in mice, possibly partly because of HLA diversity in the patient population. Scalp clonality and the number of expanded CD8+ clones among the top 100 scalp clones were significantly decreased by tofacitinib. During tofacitinib treatment, many expanded lesional clones remained in scalp and blood, and this persistence may partly explain relapse after treatment is stopped. Compared with normal scalp, lesional scalp, particularly in alopecia totalis/universalis, had higher clonality and more expanded CD8+ clones, which suggests antigenic drive.

Library preparation used the immunoSEQ multiplex PCR assay. For TCR sequencing, RNA was extracted from every sample and reverse transcribed into cDNA to serve as template. SuperScript III was used to make first-strand cDNA, primed with a 2:1 mix of oligo-dT and random hexamers. A synthetic immune receptor repertoire was used to measure amplification bias, and any remaining bias was corrected computationally. As for the original processing: After raw reads were preprocessed to remove errors, the CDR3 was defined following IMGT conventions as running from the conserved cysteine to phenylalanine. To get clonality, Shannon entropy was normalized by log2 of the number of productive unique TCRs and the result was subtracted from 1. CD4 or CD8 identity of scalp clones was inferred by cross-referencing scalp TCRbeta sequences with sorted blood CD4 and CD8 repertoires. TCRdb provides this immuneACCESS table in a form limited to in-frame rearrangements. Some clones are lacking; in checked studies, under half of them reflect an unresolved V gene, and why the rest are absent is not known. V and J calls plus clone size are reproduced from that table; the DNA served to infer D and trimming. A total of 150,000 to 200,000 clones appear in this sample, approximately 67% of them only once. 1.3% of the sample goes to the ten largest clones.

The meaning of the sample's treatment or condition label: oral pan-JAK inhibitor, 5-10 mg twice daily. Lesional scalp punch biopsies and peripheral blood were collected from alopecia areata patients. PBMCs were isolated by density centrifugation and stained for CD3, CD4 and CD8, and CD4+ and CD8+ T cells were sorted on a FACSAria. V trim: 4 bases; J trim: 1 base; unmatched bases: 5. From a lookup of the germline V gene, CDR1 and CDR2 are SGHRS and YFSETQ. The CDR3 has 15 amino acids, counting the end cysteine and phenylalanine. Only CDR3 DNA remains: 45 bases, in frame from the first base. About this clone itself: The clone's antigen remains unknown. Base qualities are not at hand, and no much larger clone is one base apart.

Sequencing was performed on CD4+ T cells sorted from blood, taken around week 50, from a patient treated with tofacitinib. The chain links TRBV5-1 with TRBJ2-1, with TRBD1 matching 7 junction bases. This sequence was found in a human donor with alopecia areata. This receptor has the CDR3 CASSGKTGSYNEQFF. The nucleotide sequence is given as TGCGCCAGCAGCGGGAAGACAGGGTCCTACAATGAGCAGTTCTTC.